The TCR beta chain described here comes from a study of Ad26.COV2.S vaccination and SARS-CoV-2 variants. Findings and caveats of the study: Spike-specific TCR breadth was greater in vaccine than placebo recipients.

Turning to this clone: Its antigen is as yet unknown.

The trim removed 5 bases at V and 4 bases at J, leaving 2 bases unmatched. The CDR3 spans 13 residues. Per the germline V gene, CDR1 is KGHSH and CDR2 is LQKENI. Libraries were prepared by immunoSEQ multiplex PCR; TCRdb keeps only in-frame clonotypes and omits some of them. The table lists hundreds of thousands of clones, around 92% of them singletons. Treatment of the sample: around 19 received Ad26.COV2.S at low or high dose, single or two shots; several received placebo; per-sample allocation not given. Samples analyzed were those drawn on day 63 after the first vaccine or placebo injection. Participants' vaccine, an Ad26 vector, delivered Wuhan-strain SARS-CoV-2 spike.

Here the sequenced sample was peripheral blood, taken in a trial of Ad26.COV2.S vaccine versus placebo. The chain couples TRBV18 to TRBJ2-4, with TRBD1 matching 7 bases. The receptor was derived from a person between 18 and 65 years old who received the Ad26.COV2.S COVID-19 vaccine or a placebo. The CDR3 reads CASSGTEKNIQYF. CDR3 DNA: TGTGCCAGCTCAGGGACAGAAAAAAACATTCAGTACTTC.